The clone carrying this T cell receptor beta chain was seen more than once but under ten times. Its antigen is currently unknown. The ends lost 1 base at V and 4 bases at J; junction bases unmatched: 5. Germline assignment: CDR1 MGHRA and CDR2 YSYEKL. This CDR3 is built from 15 residues. This entry comes from a study of blood T cells in healthy people across ages. The second PCR ran roughly 6 to 11 cycles with a sample-barcoded 5' primer and J-beta primers. Every sample gave at least 3 million paired-end reads containing CDR3. MiXCR, applied by TCRdb to the 5' RACE reads, yields one record per CDR3 protein. The sample lists some 1.4 million distinct CDR3 sequences; approximately 40% were seen once. General study findings and limits: TCR beta diversity correlated strongly with naive T cell percentage. Per million T cells, TCR beta diversity dropped about linearly as age rose.

The source is a woman aged 18-29 years in good health. The chain joins TRBV4-1 to TRBJ2-7, with 9 bases aligning to TRBD1. Specimen: blood. The DNA for the CDR3 is TGCGCCAGCAGCCAAGGTTTACAGGGGGCGTACGAGCAGTACTTC. This codes for CASSQGLQGAYEQYF.